This T cell receptor (beta chain) was sequenced in a study of blood T cell repertoires in COVID-19. Overall study: Samples taken during acute and convalescent COVID-19 were collected in the United States, Italy and Spain. T cells, B-cell-depleted T cells, or PBMCs provided the cDNA or gDNA that served as material.

This clone was seen a handful of times. CDR3 length: 11 amino acids. V lost 4 bases to trimming and J lost 8 bases, with 8 bases between them. Germline CDR1 is SNHLY and CDR2 is FYNNEI. Per the authors' pipeline: Estimation of nucleated cell counts relied on the amplification of reference gene primers. Generated by immunoSEQ multiplex PCR, the TCRdb table keeps only in-frame clones and is missing some. V and J calls and clone size are those listed in that table; D and trimming were worked out from the DNA. The profile shows approximately 300,000 clones, almost 90% of them singletons. Seattle's cohort entered during active infection and was followed longitudinally.

The sequence came from a woman between 40 and 55 years old with COVID-19, enrolled during active disease. The sample comprised peripheral blood. The chain recombines TRBV2 with TRBJ1-1, with a tentative D call TRBD1 (5 bases). The CDR3 reads CASSGTGEAFF. The CDR3 DNA reads as TGTGCCAGCAGTGGTACAGGCGAAGCTTTCTTT.